This T cell receptor (beta chain) was recorded in a study of cytomegalovirus exposure and HLA in healthy donors (dated by TCRdb to between 2016 and 2019). About the investigation overall: In an earlier analysis of 587 of the donors, 250 to 350 Gb of sequence data and 117 million unique TCR beta sequences from some 170 million T cells were reported. Approximately 300 gigabases of sequencing data and around 85 million unique TCR sequences made up an early release that covered approximately 700 HLA-typed donors. Among the roughly 430 genotyped donors, approximately 81% belonged to the genetic ancestry cluster associated with self-reported Caucasian donors. The study aimed to test whether signatures of past pathogen exposure could be identified by cataloging public T cell receptors. Using immunosequencing, the study profiled T cell repertoires from 500 to 800 subjects and related those repertoires to cytomegalovirus serostatus. In addition to the first cohort of around 670 subjects, a separate validation cohort of 130 or so different subjects was used. To predict cytomegalovirus infection status, the study brought together high-throughput TCR immunosequencing, statistical association of individual TCRs with disease status, and machine learning. In a later analysis, previously published TCR beta repertoires from 670 or so donors were re-analyzed and high-resolution HLA genotyping was added so that TCR occurrence patterns could be studied. In the later analysis, no new phenotypic data were used to find candidate immune exposures; instead, reliance was placed on TCR beta sequences and their occurrence across donors. An earlier analysis of some 500 of the donors used high-throughput TCR beta sequencing to judge whether each TCR beta V gene segment behaved as functional or pseudogenic. Donor age, sex, ethnicity and CMV serostatus were compiled alongside the repertoire data. A later genetic analysis used genome-wide SNP genotypes for about 65% of the 666 donors, treating that subset as a discovery cohort. Every discovery cohort repertoire had been produced on one sequencing platform. HLA typing included class I and class II loci at four-digit resolution. Typing coverage differed by locus: A, B, C, DRB1 and DQB1 were typed in about 629-640 donors, DQA1 in 500 to 550, DPA1 in 600 to 610, and DPB1 in 472. Five DR-DQ haplotypes were handled as single units for association and clustering, since linkage in the cohort was strong. Among some 400 genotyped donors of the cohort, an average of roughly 230,000 unique TCR beta nucleotide sequences was sequenced per donor, of which 15% to 20% were non-productive.

The cohort comprised 550 to 700 healthy bone marrow donors. At the time of sampling, all cohort members were nominally healthy, though unrecorded immune exposures were likely present. The donor tested CMV seronegative and was one of the 352 seronegative cohort members. A peripheral blood sample was collected from each donor, and TCR beta sequencing was performed on peripheral blood mononuclear cells. Genomic DNA was extracted from the blood cell samples with the Qiagen DNeasy Blood Extraction Kit. To note about this clone: What antigen it recognizes has not been identified. One base away there is no much larger clone; base qualities are not given.

Libraries came from the immunoSEQ multiplex PCR assay. The multiplex PCR relied on a mix of 60 forward primers for TCR Vbeta segments and 13 reverse primers for TCR Jbeta segments. A multiplex PCR assay on genomic DNA amplified the CDR3 region of rearranged TCR beta genes. The Illumina HiSeq System was used to sequence the amplified TCR beta libraries as 87-base-pair reads. Concerning the study's data processing: A later analysis tallied about 77 million unique TCR beta chains across the approximately 670 repertoires, and roughly 11 million of those chains were shared by two or more donors. Raw reads were error-corrected and collapsed into unique sequences with a nearest-neighbor algorithm that merged closely related sequences to remove PCR and sequencing errors. V, D and J gene segments were assigned by aligning CDR3 sequences to IMGT reference sequences. For a sequence to be retained, at least a six-nucleotide match to both a V gene segment and a J gene segment was required. A rearrangement was called productive if the CDR3 had no stop codons and remained in frame with V and J, and every other rearrangement was called non-productive. Following IMGT convention, CDR3 was defined as the stretch from the second conserved V-encoded cysteine up to the conserved J-encoded phenylalanine. The earlier analysis of 500 to 600 of the donors excluded sequences that lacked an unambiguous match to a single V gene segment. An earlier analysis of a few hundred of the donors called V segments functional above 56.7% productive rearrangements and segregating when the between-donor standard deviation exceeded 5%. To diagnose cytomegalovirus status from the catalog of TCR beta chain sequences, a statistical classification framework was built. In a later analysis, TCR nucleotide sequences were compared against IMGT/GENE-DB human TR gene sequences so that V and J genes could be assigned. In a later analysis, CDR3 sequences and most-parsimonious VDJ recombination scenarios were assigned using the TCRdist pipeline. A later analysis defined each TCR beta chain by its CDR3 amino acid sequence plus V-gene family, and excluded reads lacking a unique V-gene family. To address suspected cross-contamination and a sequencing artifact, a later analysis removed roughly 640 highly shared, low-generation-probability nucleotide sequences. A later analysis calculated a clonal expansion index for each public chain from normalized within-repertoire ranks of inferred template counts. Generation probabilities in a later analysis came from a VDJ recombination model fitted to out-of-frame rearrangements, and those results were checked against IGoR. In a later analysis, TCR-TCR, TCR-HLA and TCR-CMV co-occurrence was scored with hypergeometric tests, and a repertoire-size bias correction was applied to TCR pairs. A later analysis estimated false discovery rates by permuting HLA or CMV assignments 20 times. In a later analysis, co-occurring TCRs were grouped with DBSCAN, and TCRdist sequence similarity was added when clustering was performed within HLA-allele-positive subsets. Co-occurrence clustering excluded repertoires with fewer than 30,000 or more than 120,000 public chains, plus five with anomalous nucleotide sharing. As stored in TCRdb, this immuneACCESS dataset retains in-frame rearrangements with V and J assigned. A fraction of the clones does not appear; measured against another copy, unresolved V genes explain less than half of the discrepancy, and the remainder lacks a known reason. V and J calls and clone size are given by that table; D and trimming were obtained from the DNA. A total of more than 140,000 clones appear in this sample, over 60% of them only once. Around 1.5% of the sample rests with the top ten.

Trimmed from V: 3 bases; trimmed from J: 7 bases; junction bases lacking a gene match: 9. Taken from cysteine to phenylalanine, the CDR3 has 15 residues. The sequence is cut down to CDR3 DNA, 45 bases in frame from base 1. The germline V gene sets CDR1 to SNHLY and CDR2 to FYNNEI. Broader findings and caveats from the paper: Roughly uniform sequencing depth across donors was assumed in presence/absence analyses, although this assumption may not hold. A further reported finding was that TCR beta sequences accurately predicted the HLA-A and HLA-B alleles for most subjects in the first cohort. When HLA alleles, especially DR and DQ, strongly co-occurred, attributing TCR associations to individual alleles was difficult. In vitro tests confirmed that a few of the cytomegalovirus-associated TCR beta chains recognize cytomegalovirus antigens. A total of around 150 TCR beta chains were listed by the study as associated with cytomegalovirus. Correlated functional status among segregating V segments might reflect linkage disequilibrium, but an unknown experimental factor could not be ruled out. An earlier analysis of approximately 590 of the donors showed that most TCR beta V segments appeared in productive rearrangements either about 87% or about 30% of the time, which broadly matched IMGT annotations. HLA typing was unavailable for some donors at each locus, so association tests used only the typed subset. In this cohort, only TCR beta chains were sequenced, and detectable features were limited by the absence of alpha or paired-chain data. According to the authors, the approach could potentially be generalized to other disease states and immunological phenotypes. A later analysis found that most CMV-associated TCR beta chains appeared HLA-restricted, with HLA associations seemingly driven largely by CMV exposure. In a later genetic analysis, a missense DCLRE1C variant was associated with V-gene and J-gene trimming of TCR beta chains, and the association was replicated in an independent cohort. Because the 87-base-pair reads could not distinguish some IMGT-functional V segments, including TRBV6-2 and TRBV6-3, those segments were excluded. According to a later analysis, parvovirus B19, influenza, CMV and Epstein-Barr virus appeared linked to several top co-occurrence clusters. Specific HLA alleles were associated with more than 15,000 TCR beta sequences at a false discovery rate of 0.05 in a later analysis. Because counts were too low, about 18 rarely observed V segments, including chromosome 9 orphons, were excluded from the earlier analysis of some 540 of the donors. For the cohort, immune exposure information was limited to CMV serostatus. Most TCR sequences were seen in very few donors, while some public TCRs were found in many individuals. In a later analysis, HLA-associated TCR beta chains showed more clonal expansion and lower generation probabilities than non-associated chains that were equally common. The classifier was reported to diagnose cytomegalovirus status with high specificity and sensitivity in both the original and validation cohorts. Compared with the approximately 720-donor mean, donors in an Asian-associated ancestry cluster had fewer N-insertions in productive TCRs, according to a later genetic analysis. In a later analysis, TCR association rates were found to vary across HLA loci, with the most associated TCRs seen for DRB1 alleles and the fewest for HLA-C alleles. A group of highly shared sequence variants was considered likely to be a technical artifact of the sequencing pipeline.

Here the chain combines TRBV2 and TRBJ2-1, and 7 junctional nucleotides match TRBD1. The sequencing input was PBMCs. This sequence originates from a female donor in good health and CMV-seronegative. The bases are TGTGCCAGCAGTGACTGGGCAGGGGGTAAAAATGAGCAGTTCTTC. This encodes CASSDWAGGKNEQFF.